The present T cell receptor (beta chain) was sequenced within a study of blood T cell repertoires in COVID-19. Study-level information: Specimens from acute and convalescent COVID-19 originated in the United States, Italy and Spain. T cells, B-cell-depleted T cells, or PBMCs supplied cDNA or gDNA.

Germline lookup yields CDR1 WSHSY and CDR2 SAAADI. V lost 6 bases, J lost 7 bases, and 13 bases lay in between. CDR3 size: 13 residues. As handled by the study authors: Estimation of nucleated cell counts relied on the amplification of reference gene primers. Sequencing was performed with immunoSEQ multiplex PCR; in TCRdb, only in-frame clones are kept and a portion is missing. From that table come the V and J calls and clone size; the DNA was used to work out D and trimming. In the table there are approximately 160,000 clones, 65% to 90% of which are singletons. What was sequenced was peripheral blood. The chain has TRBV10-2 and TRBJ1-5, with a weak D call TRBD1 (6 bases). The sequence came from a woman in her forties or fifties in a cohort sampled during active or convalescent COVID-19. The CDR3 is CASSPGGAQPQHF. CDR3 DNA: TGCGCCAGCAGCCCTGGGGGGGCACAGCCCCAGCATTTT.